The sequence of this T cell receptor (beta chain) was determined in a study of blood T cell repertoires in COVID-19. Turning to the study itself: Samples of COVID-19 (acute and convalescent) were obtained from the United States, Italy and Spain.

The authors' processing: Scientists estimated how many nucleated cells there were by amplifying reference gene primers. TCRdb keeps only in-frame clones here, not all; method: immunoSEQ multiplex PCR. Clone size and V and J calls were adopted from that table, with D and trimming inferred from the DNA. The sample contains about 220,000 clones, around three quarters of which appear only once. The receptor's source is a woman in her 70s with acute or convalescent COVID-19. What was sequenced was peripheral blood.

The CDR3 nucleotides are TGTGCCAGCAGCGTATCGGGACTAGCAAAGACCCAGTACTTC. Its protein is CASSVSGLAKTQYF. V and J are TRBV9 and TRBJ2-5, with 9 positions matching TRBD2. Germline lookup yields CDR1 SGDLS and CDR2 YYNGEE. This CDR3 contains 14 residues. V trimming: 1 base; J trimming: 6 bases; junction bases outside the gene matches: 4.